The 4 T cell receptor beta chains below come from one sample, sequenced in a study of blood T cell repertoires in COVID-19. Sequenced by immunoSEQ multiplex PCR; TCRdb stores in-frame clones only, minus some. The data show under 70,000 clones, about 80% seen once. The sequenced sample consisted of peripheral blood. The receptors were gathered from a human donor in a cohort sampled during active COVID-19.

The V call is TRBV6-6, the J call TRBJ2-1; possible D gene TRBD2, 5 bases. Germline CDR1 and CDR2: MNHNY and SVGAGI (reference sequence). Trimming cost V 8 bases and J 0 bases, with 8 bases left between them. The CDR3 loop spans 13 amino acids. In DNA form, the CDR3 reads TGTGCCAGCGGGAGAGCCTCCTACAATGAGCAGTTCTTC. This translates into CASGRASYNEQFF.

V and J are TRBV28 and TRBJ1-2; D uncertain. Germline values: CDR1 MDHEN, CDR2 SYDVKM. The CDR3 has 14 amino acids. V was cut by 3 bases and J by 3 bases, with 11 bases left in between. The CDR3 coding sequence is TGTGCCAGCAGTTTGGGTAGACGGGACTATGGCTACACCTTC. Amino acid sequence: CASSLGRRDYGYTF.

The genes are TRBV28 and TRBJ2-7, with a tentative D call TRBD1 (7 bases). CDR1 is MDHEN, CDR2 SYDVKM, per germline. Trimming pared 5 bases from V and 3 bases from J, leaving 17 bases between. This CDR3 region has 15 residues. CDR3: CASSPTGRLDYEQYF. The CDR3 DNA reads as TGTGCCAGCAGTCCGACAGGGAGGTTGGACTACGAGCAGTACTTC.

The chain joins TRBV7-9 to TRBJ2-1; 9 positions agree with TRBD1. The CDR3 totals 16 residues. V lost 3 bases, J lost 4 bases, and 7 bases stayed unmatched. Germline CDR1 SEHNR, CDR2 FQNEAQ (reference sequence). The chain's CDR3 is CASSFGVQGAYNEQFF. CDR3 sequence (DNA): TGTGCCAGCAGCTTCGGGGTACAGGGGGCATACAATGAGCAGTTCTTC.